This T cell receptor (beta chain) is from a study of blood T cell repertoires in COVID-19. How the authors handled the data: Amplification with reference gene primers provided the estimates of nucleated cell counts. Profiled with immunoSEQ multiplex PCR; TCRdb holds only in-frame clones, not every one. Clonal size and the V and J genes are those of that table, whereas D and trimming came from the DNA. Of around 330,000 clones listed, roughly 90% were seen once; the top ten hold around 8.9%. Cohorts were assigned according to the clinical history that participants reported. Trimming cost V 0 bases and J 6 bases, with 11 bases left between them. Per germline, CDR1 MNHNS and CDR2 SASEGT. The CDR3 contains 14 residues.

This TCR was sampled from a woman between 18 and 29 years old who had recovered from COVID-19. Input material: PBMCs or T cells enriched from blood (not recorded which). The chain recombines TRBV6-1 with TRBJ1-2, with D perhaps TRBD1 (5 bases). The CDR3 DNA is TGTGCCAGCAGTGAAGCGAAAGGGGAGGATGGCTACACCTTC. Its protein product is CASSEAKGEDGYTF.